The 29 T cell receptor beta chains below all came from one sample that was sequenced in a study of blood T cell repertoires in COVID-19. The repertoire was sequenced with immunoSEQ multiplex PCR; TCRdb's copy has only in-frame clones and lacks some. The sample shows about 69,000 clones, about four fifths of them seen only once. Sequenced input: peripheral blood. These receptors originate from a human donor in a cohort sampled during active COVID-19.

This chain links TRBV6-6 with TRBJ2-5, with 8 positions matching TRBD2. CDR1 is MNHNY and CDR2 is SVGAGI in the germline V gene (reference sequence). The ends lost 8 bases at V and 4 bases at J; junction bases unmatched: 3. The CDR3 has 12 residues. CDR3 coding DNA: TGTGCCAGCGCCGGGGGGGCAGAGACCCAGTACTTC. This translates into CASAGGAETQYF.

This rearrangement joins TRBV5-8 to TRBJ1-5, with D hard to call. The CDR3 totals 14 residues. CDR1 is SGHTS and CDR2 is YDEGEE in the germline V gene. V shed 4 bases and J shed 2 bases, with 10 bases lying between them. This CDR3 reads CASSGPPRNQPQHF. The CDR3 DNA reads TGTGCCAGCAGCGGGCCGCCCCGCAATCAGCCCCAGCATTTT.

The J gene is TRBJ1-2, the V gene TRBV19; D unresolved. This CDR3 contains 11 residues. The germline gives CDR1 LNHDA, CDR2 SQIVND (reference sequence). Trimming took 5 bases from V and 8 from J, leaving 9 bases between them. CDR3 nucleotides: TGTGCCAGTAGTCTGACGGGAGGCTACACCTTC. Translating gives CASSLTGGYTF.

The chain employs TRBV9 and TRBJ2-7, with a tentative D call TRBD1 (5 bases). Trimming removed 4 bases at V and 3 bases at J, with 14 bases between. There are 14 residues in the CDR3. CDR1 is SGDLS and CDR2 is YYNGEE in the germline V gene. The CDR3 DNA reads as TGTGCCAGCAGCCCCGATCTGGACAACTACGAGCAGTACTTC. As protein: CASSPDLDNYEQYF.

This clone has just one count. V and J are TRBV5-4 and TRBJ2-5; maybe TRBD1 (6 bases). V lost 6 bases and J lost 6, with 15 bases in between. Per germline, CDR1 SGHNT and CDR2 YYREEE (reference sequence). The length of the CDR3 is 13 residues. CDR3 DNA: TGTGCCAGCAACCTTGAGGGGACACAGACCCAGTACTTC. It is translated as CASNLEGTQTQYF.

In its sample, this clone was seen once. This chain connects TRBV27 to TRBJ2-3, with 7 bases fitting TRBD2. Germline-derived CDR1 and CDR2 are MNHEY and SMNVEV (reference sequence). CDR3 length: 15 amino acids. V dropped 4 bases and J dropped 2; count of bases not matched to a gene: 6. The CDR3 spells CASSSRLAVTDTQYF. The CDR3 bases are TGTGCCAGCAGTTCCCGGCTAGCGGTCACAGATACGCAGTATTTT.

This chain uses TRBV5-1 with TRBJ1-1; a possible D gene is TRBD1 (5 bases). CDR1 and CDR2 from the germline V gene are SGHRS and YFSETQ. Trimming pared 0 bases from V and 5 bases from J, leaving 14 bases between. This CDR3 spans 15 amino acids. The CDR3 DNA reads TGCGCCAGCAGCTTGGCCATGGGGCTGGGAACTGAAGCTTTCTTT. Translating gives CASSLAMGLGTEAFF. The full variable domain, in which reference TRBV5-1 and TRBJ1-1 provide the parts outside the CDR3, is KAGVTQTPRYLIKTRGQQVTLSCSPISGHRSVSWYQQTPGQGLQFLFEYFSETQRNKGNFPGRFSGRQFSNSRSEMNVSTLELGDSALYLCASSLAMGLGTEAFFGQGTRLTVV.

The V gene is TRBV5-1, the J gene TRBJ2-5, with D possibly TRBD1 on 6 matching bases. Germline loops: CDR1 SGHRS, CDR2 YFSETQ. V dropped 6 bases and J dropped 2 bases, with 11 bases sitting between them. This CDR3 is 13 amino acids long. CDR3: CASTVQGQETQYF. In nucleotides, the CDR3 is TGCGCCAGCACGGTTCAGGGGCAAGAGACCCAGTACTTC.

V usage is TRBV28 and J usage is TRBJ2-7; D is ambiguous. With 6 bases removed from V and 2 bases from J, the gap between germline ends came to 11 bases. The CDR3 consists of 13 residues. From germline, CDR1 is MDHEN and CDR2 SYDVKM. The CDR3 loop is CASSLGGPYEQYF. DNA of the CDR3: TGTGCCAGCAGCTTAGGTGGGCCCTACGAGCAGTACTTC.

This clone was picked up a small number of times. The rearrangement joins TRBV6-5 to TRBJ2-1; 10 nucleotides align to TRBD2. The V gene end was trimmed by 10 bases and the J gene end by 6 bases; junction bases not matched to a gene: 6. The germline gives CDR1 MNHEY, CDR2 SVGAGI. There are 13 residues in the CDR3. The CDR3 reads CATRLAGPNEQFF. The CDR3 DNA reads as TGTGCCACCAGACTAGCGGGCCCCAATGAGCAGTTCTTC.

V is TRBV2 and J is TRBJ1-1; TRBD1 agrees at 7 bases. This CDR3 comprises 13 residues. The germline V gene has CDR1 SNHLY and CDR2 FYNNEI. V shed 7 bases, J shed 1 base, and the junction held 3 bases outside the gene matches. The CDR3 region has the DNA TGTGCCAGCACGAGACAGGGGAACACTGAAGCTTTCTTT. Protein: CASTRQGNTEAFF.

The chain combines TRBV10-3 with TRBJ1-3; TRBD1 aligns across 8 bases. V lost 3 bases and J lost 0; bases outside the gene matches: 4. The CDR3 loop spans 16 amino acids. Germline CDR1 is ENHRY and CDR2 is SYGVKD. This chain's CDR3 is CAISEKTGGSGNTIYF. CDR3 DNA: TGTGCCATCAGTGAAAAAACAGGGGGCTCTGGAAACACCATATATTTT.

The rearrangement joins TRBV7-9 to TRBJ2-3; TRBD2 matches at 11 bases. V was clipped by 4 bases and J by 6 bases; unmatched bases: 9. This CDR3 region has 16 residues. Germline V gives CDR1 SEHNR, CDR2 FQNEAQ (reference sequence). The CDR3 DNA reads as TGTGCCAGCAGCTCCGGGACTAGCGGCAGTTTGGATACGCAGTATTTT. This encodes CASSSGTSGSLDTQYF.

CDR3 nucleotide sequence: TGTGCCAGCAGCCTCCGACTGGACTCCAATGAGCAGTTCTTC. Translated: CASSLRLDSNEQFF. This chain links TRBV11-2 with TRBJ2-1; tentatively, D is TRBD2 (5 bases). The ends were cut back, 5 bases at V and 6 bases at J, with 14 bases in the middle. Germline CDR1 and CDR2: SGHAT and FQNNGV. This CDR3 is 14 amino acids long. Full variable domain (remainder filled in from reference TRBV11-2 and TRBJ2-1): EAGVAQSPRYKIIEKRQSVAFWCNPISGHATLYWYQQILGQGPKLLIQFQNNGVVDDSQLPKDRFSAERLKGVDSTLKIQPAKLEDSAVYLCASSLRLDSNEQFFGPGTRLTVL.

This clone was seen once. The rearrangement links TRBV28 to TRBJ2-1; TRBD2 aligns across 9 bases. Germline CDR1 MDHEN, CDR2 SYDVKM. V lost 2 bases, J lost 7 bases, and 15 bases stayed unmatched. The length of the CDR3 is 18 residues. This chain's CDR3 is CASSLDPTLSGSKNEQFF. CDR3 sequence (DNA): TGTGCCAGCAGTTTAGACCCAACACTTAGCGGGAGTAAAAATGAGCAGTTCTTC.

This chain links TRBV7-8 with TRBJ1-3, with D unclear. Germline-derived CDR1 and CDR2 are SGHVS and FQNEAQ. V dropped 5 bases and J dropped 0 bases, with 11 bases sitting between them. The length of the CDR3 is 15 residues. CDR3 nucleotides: TGTGCCAGCAGCACGCGCATACCCTCTGGAAACACCATATATTTT. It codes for CASSTRIPSGNTIYF.

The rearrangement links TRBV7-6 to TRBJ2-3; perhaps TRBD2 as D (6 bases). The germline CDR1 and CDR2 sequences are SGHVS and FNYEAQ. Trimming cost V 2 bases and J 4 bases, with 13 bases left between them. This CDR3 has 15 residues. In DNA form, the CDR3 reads TGTGCCAGCAGCTTAAGATGGGGGGACTCAGATACGCAGTATTTT. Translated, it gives CASSLRWGDSDTQYF.

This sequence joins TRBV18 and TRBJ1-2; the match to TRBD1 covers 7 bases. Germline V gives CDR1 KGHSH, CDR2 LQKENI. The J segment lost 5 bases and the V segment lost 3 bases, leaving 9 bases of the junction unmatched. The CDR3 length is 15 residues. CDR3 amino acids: CASSPTTGTDYGYTF. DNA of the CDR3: TGTGCCAGCTCACCTACCACCGGGACAGATTATGGCTACACCTTC.

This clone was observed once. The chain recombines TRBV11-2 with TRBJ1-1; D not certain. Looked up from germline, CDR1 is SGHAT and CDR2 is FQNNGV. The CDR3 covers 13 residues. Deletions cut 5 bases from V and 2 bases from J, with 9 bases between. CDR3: CASSAGPNTEAFF. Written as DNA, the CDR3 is TGTGCCAGCAGCGCTGGGCCCAACACTGAAGCTTTCTTT.

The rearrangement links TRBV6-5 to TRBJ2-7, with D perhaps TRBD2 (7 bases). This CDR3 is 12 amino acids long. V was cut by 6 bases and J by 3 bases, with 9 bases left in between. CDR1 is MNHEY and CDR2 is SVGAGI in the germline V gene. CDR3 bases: TGTGCCAGCAGGCGGGGGCTCTACGAGCAGTACTTC. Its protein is CASRRGLYEQYF.

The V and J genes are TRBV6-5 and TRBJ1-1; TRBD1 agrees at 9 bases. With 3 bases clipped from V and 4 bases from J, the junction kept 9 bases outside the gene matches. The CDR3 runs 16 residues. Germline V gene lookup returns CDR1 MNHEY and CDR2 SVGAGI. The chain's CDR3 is CASSYTGTGRSTEAFF. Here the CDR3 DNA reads TGTGCCAGCAGTTATACCGGGACAGGGAGATCCACTGAAGCTTTCTTT.

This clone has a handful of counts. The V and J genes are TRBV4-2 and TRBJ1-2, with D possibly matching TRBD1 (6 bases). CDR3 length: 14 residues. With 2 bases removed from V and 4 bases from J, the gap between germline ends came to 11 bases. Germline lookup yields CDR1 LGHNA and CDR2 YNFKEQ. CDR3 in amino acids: CASSQNQGPYGYTF. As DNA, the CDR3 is TGTGCCAGCAGCCAAAACCAGGGGCCCTATGGCTACACCTTC.

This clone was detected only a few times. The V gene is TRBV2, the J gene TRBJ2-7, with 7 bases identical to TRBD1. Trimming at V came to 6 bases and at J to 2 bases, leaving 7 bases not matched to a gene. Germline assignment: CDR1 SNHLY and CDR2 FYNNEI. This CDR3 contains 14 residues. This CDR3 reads CASSNRGFPYEQYF. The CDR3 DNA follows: TGTGCCAGCAGCAACAGGGGTTTCCCCTACGAGCAGTACTTC.

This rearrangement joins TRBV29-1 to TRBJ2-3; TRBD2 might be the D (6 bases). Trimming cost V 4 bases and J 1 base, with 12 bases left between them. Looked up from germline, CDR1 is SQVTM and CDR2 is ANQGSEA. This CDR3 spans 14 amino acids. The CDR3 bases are TGCAGCGTTGCGACTAGTGGGGGCACAGATACGCAGTATTTT. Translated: CSVATSGGTDTQYF.

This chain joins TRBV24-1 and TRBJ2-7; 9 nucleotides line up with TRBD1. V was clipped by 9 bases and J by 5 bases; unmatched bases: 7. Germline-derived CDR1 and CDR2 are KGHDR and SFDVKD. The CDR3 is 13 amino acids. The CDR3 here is CATGGTGLNEQYF. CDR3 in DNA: TGTGCCACCGGCGGGACAGGGCTGAACGAGCAGTACTTC.

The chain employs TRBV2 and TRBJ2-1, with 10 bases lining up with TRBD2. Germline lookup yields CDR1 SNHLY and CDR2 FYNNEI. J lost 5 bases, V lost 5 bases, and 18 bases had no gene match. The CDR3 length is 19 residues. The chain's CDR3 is CASSYKAQLAGSMDNEQFF. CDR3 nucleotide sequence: TGTGCCAGCAGTTATAAGGCCCAACTAGCGGGGTCAATGGACAATGAGCAGTTCTTC.

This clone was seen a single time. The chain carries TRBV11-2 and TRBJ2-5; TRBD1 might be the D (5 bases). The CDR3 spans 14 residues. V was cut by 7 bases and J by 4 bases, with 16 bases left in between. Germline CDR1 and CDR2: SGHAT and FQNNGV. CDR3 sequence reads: CASNPRQGGETQYF. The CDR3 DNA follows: TGTGCCAGCAACCCCCGTCAGGGCGGAGAGACCCAGTACTTC.

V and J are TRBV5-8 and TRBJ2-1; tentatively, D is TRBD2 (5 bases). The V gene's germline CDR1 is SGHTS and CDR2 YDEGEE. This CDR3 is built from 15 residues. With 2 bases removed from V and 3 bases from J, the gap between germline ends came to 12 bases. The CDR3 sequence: CASSLTGADYNEQFF. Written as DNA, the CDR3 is TGTGCCAGCAGCTTAACCGGAGCGGACTACAATGAGCAGTTCTTC.

The CDR3 sequence is CASSPFAAGLTGAVQPQHF. The CDR3 nucleotides read TGTGCCAGCTCACCATTTGCGGCGGGTTTGACAGGGGCAGTTCAGCCCCAGCATTTT. This chain connects TRBV18 to TRBJ1-5, with 8 bases matching TRBD1. The germline CDR1 and CDR2 sequences are KGHSH and LQKENI. Trimming took 2 bases from V and 6 from J; bases not matched to a gene: 18. This CDR3 has 19 residues. Together with reference TRBV18 and TRBJ1-5, the CDR3 gives the full variable domain: NAGVMQNPRHLVRRRGQEARLRCSPMKGHSHVYWYRQLPEEGLKFMVYLQKENIIDESGMPKERFSAEFPKEGPSILRIQQVVRGDSAAYFCASSPFAAGLTGAVQPQHFGDGTRLSIL.